This record covers a single T cell receptor beta chain. With V trimmed by 5 bases and J by 2 bases, 7 bases remained unmatched. CDR1 is SNHLY and CDR2 is FYNNEI in the germline V gene. The CDR3 consists of 16 residues. Per the study methods: Nucleated cell number was recorded as an estimate derived from reference gene primer amplification. Method: immunoSEQ multiplex PCR; TCRdb's copy keeps in-frame clones and lacks some. That table gives V, J and clone size, and the DNA gave D and trimming. The sample consists of 250,000 to 350,000 clones, roughly 83% of them appearing once. The data originate from a study of blood T cell repertoires in COVID-19. Study background: T cells, B-cell-depleted T cells, or PBMCs supplied cDNA or gDNA.

J is TRBJ1-4 and V is TRBV2; 8 positions match TRBD1. The source of this sequence is a human donor with COVID-19, enrolled during active disease. The donor label of this sample is uncertain. The sample consisted of peripheral blood. The CDR3, as DNA: TGTGCCAGCAGTCGGGACAGGTTAGCGACTAATGAAAAACTGTTTTTT. Its translation is CASSRDRLATNEKLFF.